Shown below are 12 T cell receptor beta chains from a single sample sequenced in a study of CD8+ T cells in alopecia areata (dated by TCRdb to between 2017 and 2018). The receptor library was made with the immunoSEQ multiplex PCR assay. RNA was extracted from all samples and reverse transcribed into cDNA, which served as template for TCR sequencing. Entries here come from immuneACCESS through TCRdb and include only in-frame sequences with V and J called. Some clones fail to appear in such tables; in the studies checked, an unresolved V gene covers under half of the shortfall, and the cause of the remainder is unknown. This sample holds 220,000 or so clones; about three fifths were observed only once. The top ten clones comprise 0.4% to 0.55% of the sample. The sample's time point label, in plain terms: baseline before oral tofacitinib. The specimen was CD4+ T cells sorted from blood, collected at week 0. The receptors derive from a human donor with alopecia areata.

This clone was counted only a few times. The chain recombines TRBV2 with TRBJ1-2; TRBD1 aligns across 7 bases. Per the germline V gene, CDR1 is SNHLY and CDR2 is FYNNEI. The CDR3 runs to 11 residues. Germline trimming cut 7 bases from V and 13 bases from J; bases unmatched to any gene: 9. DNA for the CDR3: TGTGCCAGCACCGACAGGGAGCAGTTCACCTTC. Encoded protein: CASTDREQFTF.

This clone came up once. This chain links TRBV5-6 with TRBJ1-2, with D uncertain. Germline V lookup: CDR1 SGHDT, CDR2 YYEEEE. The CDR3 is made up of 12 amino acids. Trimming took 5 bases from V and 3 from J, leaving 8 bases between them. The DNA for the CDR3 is TGTGCCAGCAGGAATCAAGACTATGGCTACACCTTC. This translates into CASRNQDYGYTF.

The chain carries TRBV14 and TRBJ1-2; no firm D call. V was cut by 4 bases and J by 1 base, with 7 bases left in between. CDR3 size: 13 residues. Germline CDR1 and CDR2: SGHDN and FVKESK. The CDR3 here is CASSPDLNYGYTF. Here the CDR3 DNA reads TGTGCCAGCAGCCCGGACCTTAACTATGGCTACACCTTC.

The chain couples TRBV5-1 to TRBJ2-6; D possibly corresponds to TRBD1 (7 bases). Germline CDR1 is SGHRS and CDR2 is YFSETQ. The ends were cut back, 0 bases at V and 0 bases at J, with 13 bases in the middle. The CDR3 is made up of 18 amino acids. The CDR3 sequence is CASSLVAGGGSGANVLTF. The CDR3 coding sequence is TGCGCCAGCAGCTTGGTAGCAGGGGGAGGCTCTGGGGCCAACGTCCTGACTTTC.

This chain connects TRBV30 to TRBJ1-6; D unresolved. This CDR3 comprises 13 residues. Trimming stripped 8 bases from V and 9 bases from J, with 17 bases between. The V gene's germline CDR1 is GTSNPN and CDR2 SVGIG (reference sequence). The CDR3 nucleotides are TGTGCCCTGAAGACGGATAACTCTTCACCCCTCCACTTT. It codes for CALKTDNSSPLHF.

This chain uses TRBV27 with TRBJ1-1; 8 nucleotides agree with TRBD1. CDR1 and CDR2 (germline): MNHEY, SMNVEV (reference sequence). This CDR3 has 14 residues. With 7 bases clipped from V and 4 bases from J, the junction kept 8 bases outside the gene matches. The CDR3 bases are TGTGCCAGCACGTCAGGGGGCATGAGCACTGAAGCTTTCTTT. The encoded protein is CASTSGGMSTEAFF.

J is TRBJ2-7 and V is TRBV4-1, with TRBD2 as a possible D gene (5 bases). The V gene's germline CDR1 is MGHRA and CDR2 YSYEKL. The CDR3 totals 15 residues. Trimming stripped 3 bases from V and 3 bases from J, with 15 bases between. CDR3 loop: CASSHPSEGVYEQYF. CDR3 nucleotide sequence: TGCGCCAGCAGCCATCCTTCCGAGGGTGTCTACGAGCAGTACTTC.

DNA for the CDR3: TGTGCCAGCAGCCGAGGGGGCCAAGAGACCCAGTACTTC. Amino acids: CASSRGGQETQYF. This sequence joins TRBV5-4 and TRBJ2-5; possibly TRBD1 for D (6 bases). CDR1 and CDR2 from the germline V gene are SGHNT and YYREEE (reference sequence). This CDR3 has 13 amino acids. V was pared by 4 bases and J by 1 base, with 8 bases between.

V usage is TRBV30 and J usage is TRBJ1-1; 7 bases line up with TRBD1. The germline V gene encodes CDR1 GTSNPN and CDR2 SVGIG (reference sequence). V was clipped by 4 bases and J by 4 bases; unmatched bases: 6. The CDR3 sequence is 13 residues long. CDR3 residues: CAWMRQGGTEAFF. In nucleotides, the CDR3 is TGTGCCTGGATGAGACAGGGCGGCACTGAAGCTTTCTTT.

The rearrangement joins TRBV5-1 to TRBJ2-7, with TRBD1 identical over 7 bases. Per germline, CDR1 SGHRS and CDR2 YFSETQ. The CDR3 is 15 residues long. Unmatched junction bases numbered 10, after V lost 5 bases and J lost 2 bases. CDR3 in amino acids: CASSSTGTAPYEQYF. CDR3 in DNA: TGCGCCAGCAGTAGTACCGGGACAGCACCCTACGAGCAGTACTTC.

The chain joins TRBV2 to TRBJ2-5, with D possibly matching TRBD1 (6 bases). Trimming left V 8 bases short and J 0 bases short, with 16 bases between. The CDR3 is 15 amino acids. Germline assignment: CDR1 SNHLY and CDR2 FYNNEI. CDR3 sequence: CASSGQGTYQETQYF. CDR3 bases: TGTGCCAGCTCGGGCCAGGGGACGTACCAAGAGACCCAGTACTTC.

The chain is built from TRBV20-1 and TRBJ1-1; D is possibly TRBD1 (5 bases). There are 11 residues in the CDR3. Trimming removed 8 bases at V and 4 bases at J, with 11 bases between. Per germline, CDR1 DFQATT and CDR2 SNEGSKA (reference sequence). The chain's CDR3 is CSYRGSTEAFF. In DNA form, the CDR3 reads TGCAGTTACCGGGGGAGCACTGAAGCTTTCTTT.